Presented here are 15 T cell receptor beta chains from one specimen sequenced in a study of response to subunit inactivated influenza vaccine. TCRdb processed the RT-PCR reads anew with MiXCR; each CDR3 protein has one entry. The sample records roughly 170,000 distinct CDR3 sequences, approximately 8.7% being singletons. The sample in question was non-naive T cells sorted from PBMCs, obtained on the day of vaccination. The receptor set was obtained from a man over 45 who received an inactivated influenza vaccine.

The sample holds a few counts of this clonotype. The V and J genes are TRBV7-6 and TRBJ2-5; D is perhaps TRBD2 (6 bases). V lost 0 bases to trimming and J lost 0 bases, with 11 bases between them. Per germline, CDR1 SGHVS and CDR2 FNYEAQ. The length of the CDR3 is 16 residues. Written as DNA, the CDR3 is TGTGCCAGCAGCTTAGCGTGGGGGGACTACCAAGAGACCCAGTACTTC. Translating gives CASSLAWGDYQETQYF.

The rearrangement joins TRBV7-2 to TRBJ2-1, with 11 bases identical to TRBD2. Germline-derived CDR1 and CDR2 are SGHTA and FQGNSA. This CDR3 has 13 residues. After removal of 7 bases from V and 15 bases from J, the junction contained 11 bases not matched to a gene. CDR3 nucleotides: TGTGCCAGCAACCAATATAGCGGGAGGGCCGGGTTCTTC. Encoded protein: CASNQYSGRAGFF.

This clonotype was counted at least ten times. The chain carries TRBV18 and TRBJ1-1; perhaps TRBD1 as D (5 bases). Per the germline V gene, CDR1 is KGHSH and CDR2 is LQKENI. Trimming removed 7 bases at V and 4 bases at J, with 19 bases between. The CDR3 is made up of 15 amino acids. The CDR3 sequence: CASFPSTGTLTEAFF. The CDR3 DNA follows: TGTGCCAGCTTTCCGAGTACCGGGACGCTCACTGAAGCTTTCTTT. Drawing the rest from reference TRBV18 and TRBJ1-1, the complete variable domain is NAGVMQNPRHLVRRRGQEARLRCSPMKGHSHVYWYRQLPEEGLKFMVYLQKENIIDESGMPKERFSAEFPKEGPSILRIQQVVRGDSAAYFCASFPSTGTLTEAFFGQGTRLTVV.

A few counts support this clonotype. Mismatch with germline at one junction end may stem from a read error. CDR3 residues: CASSYSGPGGRGFF. Here the CDR3 DNA reads TGTGCCAGCAGTTACTCGGGGCCGGGGGGCCGAGGATTCTTC. The chain employs TRBV6-5 and TRBJ2-5; the D gene is possibly TRBD2 (7 bases). Germline V CDR1 and CDR2: MNHEY, SVGAGI. The CDR3 has 14 residues.

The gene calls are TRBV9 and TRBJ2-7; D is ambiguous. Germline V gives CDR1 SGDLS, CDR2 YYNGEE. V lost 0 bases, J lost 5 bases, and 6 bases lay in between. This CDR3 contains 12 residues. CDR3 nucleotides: TGTGCCAGCAGCGTAGGAGGCAACGAGCAGTACTTC. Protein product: CASSVGGNEQYF.

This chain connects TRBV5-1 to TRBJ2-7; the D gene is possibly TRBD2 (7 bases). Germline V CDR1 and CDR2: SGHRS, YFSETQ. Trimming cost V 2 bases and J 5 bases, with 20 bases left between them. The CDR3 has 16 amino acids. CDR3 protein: CASSLGGGEGRNEQYF. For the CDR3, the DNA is TGCGCCAGCAGCTTAGGGGGAGGGGAGGGCCGGAACGAGCAGTACTTC.

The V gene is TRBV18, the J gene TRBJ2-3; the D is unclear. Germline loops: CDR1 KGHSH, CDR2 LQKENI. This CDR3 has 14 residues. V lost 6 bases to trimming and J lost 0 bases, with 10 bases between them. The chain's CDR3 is CASSLFTSTDTQYF. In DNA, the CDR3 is TGTGCCAGCTCCCTCTTTACAAGCACAGATACGCAGTATTTT.

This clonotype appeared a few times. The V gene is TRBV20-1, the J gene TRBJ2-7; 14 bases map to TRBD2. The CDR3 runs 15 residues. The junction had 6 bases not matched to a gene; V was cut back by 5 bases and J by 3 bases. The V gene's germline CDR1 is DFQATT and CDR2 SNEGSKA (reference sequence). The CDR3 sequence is CSAEFGTSGSYEQYF. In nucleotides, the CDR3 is TGCAGTGCTGAATTCGGGACTAGCGGGAGCTACGAGCAGTACTTC.

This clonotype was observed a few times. Written as DNA, the CDR3 is TGCAGCGCCCGAGAGACAGGGCTCAGTGAGCAGTTCTTC. It specifies CSARETGLSEQFF. The chain recombines TRBV29-1 with TRBJ2-1; 7 bases are a match to TRBD1. V dropped 7 bases and J dropped 9; count of bases not matched to a gene: 12. The germline CDR1 and CDR2 sequences are SQVTM and ANQGSEA. The CDR3 spans 13 residues.

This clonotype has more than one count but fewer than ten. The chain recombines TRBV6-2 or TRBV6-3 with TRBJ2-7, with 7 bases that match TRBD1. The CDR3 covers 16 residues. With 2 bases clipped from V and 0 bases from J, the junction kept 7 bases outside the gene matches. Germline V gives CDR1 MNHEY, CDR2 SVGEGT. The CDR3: CASSYPRGQLSYEQYF. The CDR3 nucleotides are TGTGCCAGCAGTTACCCCAGGGGACAGCTCTCCTACGAGCAGTACTTC.

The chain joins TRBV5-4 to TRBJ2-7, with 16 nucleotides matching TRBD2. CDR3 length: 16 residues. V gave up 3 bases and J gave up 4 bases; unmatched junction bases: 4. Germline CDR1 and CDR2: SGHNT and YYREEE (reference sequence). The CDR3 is CASSWGLAGGRYEQYF. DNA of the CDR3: TGTGCCAGCAGCTGGGGACTAGCGGGAGGGAGGTACGAGCAGTACTTC. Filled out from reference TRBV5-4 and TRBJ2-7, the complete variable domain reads ETGVTQSPTHLIKTRGQQVTLRCSSQSGHNTVSWYQQALGQGPQFIFQYYREEENGRGNFPPRFSGLQFPNYSSELNVNALELDDSALYLCASSWGLAGGRYEQYFGPGTRLTVT.

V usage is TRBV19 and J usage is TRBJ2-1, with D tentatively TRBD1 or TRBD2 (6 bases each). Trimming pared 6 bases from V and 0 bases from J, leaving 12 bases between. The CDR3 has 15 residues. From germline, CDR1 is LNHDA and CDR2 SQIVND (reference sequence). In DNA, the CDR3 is TGTGCCAGTAGAGAAGGGGGGAGCTCCTACAATGAGCAGTTCTTC. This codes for CASREGGSSYNEQFF.

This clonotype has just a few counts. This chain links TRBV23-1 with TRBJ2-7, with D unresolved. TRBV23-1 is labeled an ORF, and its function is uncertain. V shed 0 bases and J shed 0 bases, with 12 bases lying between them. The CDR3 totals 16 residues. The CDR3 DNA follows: TGCGCCAGCAGTCAATCGAGAAGGGCGAGCTCCTACGAGCAGTACTTC. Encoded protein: CASSQSRRASSYEQYF.

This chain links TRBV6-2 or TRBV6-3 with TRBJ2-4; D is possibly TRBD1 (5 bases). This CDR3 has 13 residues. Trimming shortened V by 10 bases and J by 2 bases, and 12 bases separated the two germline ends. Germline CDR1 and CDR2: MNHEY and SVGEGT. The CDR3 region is CATDSLSKNIQYF. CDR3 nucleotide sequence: TGTGCCACCGACAGTTTATCCAAAAACATTCAGTACTTC.

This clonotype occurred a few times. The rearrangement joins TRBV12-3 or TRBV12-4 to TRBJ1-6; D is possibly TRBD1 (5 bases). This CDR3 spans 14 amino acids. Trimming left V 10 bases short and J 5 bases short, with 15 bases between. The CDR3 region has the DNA TGTGCCACCGCCGCGGGACCTAATAATTCACCCCTCCACTTT. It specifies CATAAGPNNSPLHF.